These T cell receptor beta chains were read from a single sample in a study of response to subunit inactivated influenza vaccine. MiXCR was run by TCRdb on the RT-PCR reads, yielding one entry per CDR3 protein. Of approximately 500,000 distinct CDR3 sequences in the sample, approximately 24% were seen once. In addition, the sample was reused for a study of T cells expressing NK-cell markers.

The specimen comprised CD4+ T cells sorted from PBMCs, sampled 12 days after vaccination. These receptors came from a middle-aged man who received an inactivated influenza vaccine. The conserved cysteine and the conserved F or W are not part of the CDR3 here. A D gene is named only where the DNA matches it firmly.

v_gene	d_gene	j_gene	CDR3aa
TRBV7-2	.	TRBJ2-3	ASSSGRGPDTQY
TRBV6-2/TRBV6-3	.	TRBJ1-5	ASSYYPHRVNQPQH
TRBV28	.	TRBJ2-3	AHGAADRVTDTQY
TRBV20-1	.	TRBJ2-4	SARQPHQNIQY
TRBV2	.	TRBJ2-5	ASTLNRQETQY
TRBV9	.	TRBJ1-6	ASSTGGDGDSPLH
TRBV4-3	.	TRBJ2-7	ASSQDHRYEQY
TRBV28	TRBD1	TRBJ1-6	ASSFGTVNSPLH
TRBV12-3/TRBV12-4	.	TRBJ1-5	ASSLEGRNQPQH
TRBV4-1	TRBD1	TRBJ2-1	ASSQAPPTGGGNEQF
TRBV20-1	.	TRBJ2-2	SAREGGYGELF
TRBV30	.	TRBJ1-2	ASHRPGGANYGYT
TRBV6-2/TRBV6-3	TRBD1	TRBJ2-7	ASSRGRGTYEQY
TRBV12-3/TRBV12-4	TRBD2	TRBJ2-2	ASSLPRTSVNTGELF
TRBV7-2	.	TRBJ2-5	ASSQNGETQY
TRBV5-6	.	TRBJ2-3	ASSSGYLANTQY
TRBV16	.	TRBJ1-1	ASSQTANTEAF
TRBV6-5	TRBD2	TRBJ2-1	ASSYGSGSLFAEQF
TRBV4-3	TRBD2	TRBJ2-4	ASSPPAGGESNIQY
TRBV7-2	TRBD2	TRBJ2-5	ASSLFAGGQTQY
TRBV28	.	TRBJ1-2	ASRLGVAEVYGYT
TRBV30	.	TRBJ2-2	AWSLGSNTGELF
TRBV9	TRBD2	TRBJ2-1	ASSVDGGLAFYNEQF
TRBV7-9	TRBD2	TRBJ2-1	ASSSSGTSGNEQF
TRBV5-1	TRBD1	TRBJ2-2	ASSLGTGAEEGELF
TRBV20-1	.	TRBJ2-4	SAREEKGVLAKNIQY